These 26 T cell receptor beta chains came from one sample sequenced in a study of blood T cell repertoires in COVID-19. The protocol was immunoSEQ multiplex PCR, while the TCRdb copy is restricted to in-frame clones and leaves out a portion. In the table there are some 230,000 clones, approximately 78% of which are singletons. The sample consisted of peripheral blood. All receptors come from a woman over 75 with COVID-19, enrolled during active disease.

This clone was seen a few times. V gene TRBV9 combines with J gene TRBJ2-1; tentatively, D is TRBD2 (5 bases). This CDR3 has 15 amino acids. With 0 bases removed from V and 7 bases from J, the gap between germline ends came to 14 bases. Germline lookup yields CDR1 SGDLS and CDR2 YYNGEE. CDR3 loop: CASSVGRTGPNEQFF. In nucleotides, the CDR3 is TGTGCCAGCAGCGTAGGGAGGACTGGACCAAATGAGCAGTTCTTC. Combining the CDR3 with reference TRBV9 and TRBJ2-1 gives the whole variable domain DSGVTQTPKHLITATGQRVTLRCSPRSGDLSVYWYQQSLDQGLQFLIQYYNGEERAKGNILERFSAQQFPDLHSELNLSSLELGDSALYFCASSVGRTGPNEQFFGPGTRLTVL.

This chain uses TRBV3-1 (or the pseudogene TRBV3-2) with TRBJ1-2; 7 nucleotides align to TRBD1. The CDR3 is 17 residues long. V shed 1 base and J 3 bases; nucleotides not matched to a gene: 11. Germline values: CDR1 LGHDT, CDR2 YNNKEL (reference sequence). The chain's CDR3 is CASSQGVAGGDDYGYTF. The CDR3 DNA sequence: TGTGCCAGCAGCCAAGGGGTAGCAGGGGGTGACGACTATGGCTACACCTTC.

The chain recombines TRBV29-1 with TRBJ2-7; perhaps TRBD1 as D (5 bases). V lost 5 bases, J lost 7 bases, and 15 bases lay in between. This CDR3 is 12 amino acids long. Germline assignment: CDR1 SQVTM and CDR2 ANQGSEA. For the CDR3, the DNA is TGCAGCGTTCGGAGACAGTTGGGAGAGCAGTACTTC. This codes for CSVRRQLGEQYF.

The chain carries TRBV7-9 and TRBJ2-7; TRBD2 agrees at 8 bases. From germline, CDR1 is SEHNR and CDR2 FQNEAQ (reference sequence). V shed 2 bases and J 2 bases; nucleotides not matched to a gene: 2. The CDR3 has 14 amino acids. In DNA, the CDR3 is TGTGCCAGCAGCTTAAGCGGGAGCACCTACGAGCAGTACTTC. Translation: CASSLSGSTYEQYF.

The CDR3 protein is CASSAGARINYGYTF. CDR3 nucleotide sequence: TGTGCCAGCAGCGCTGGGGCCCGGATTAACTATGGCTACACCTTC. V gene TRBV9 combines with J gene TRBJ1-2; weak D call: TRBD1 (5 bases). CDR3 length: 15 residues. V lost 3 bases to trimming and J lost 1 base, with 13 bases between them. Per germline, CDR1 SGDLS and CDR2 YYNGEE.

J is TRBJ1-1 and V is TRBV4-1, with TRBD1 matching over 7 bases. V shed 2 bases, J shed 7 bases, and the junction held 7 bases outside the gene matches. This CDR3 has 14 amino acids. Germline V lookup: CDR1 MGHRA, CDR2 YSYEKL. This CDR3 reads CASSQYRGRSEAFF. CDR3 DNA: TGCGCCAGCAGCCAATACAGGGGACGCAGTGAAGCTTTCTTT.

The CDR3 here is CASSYTETGATGGYTF. CDR3 DNA sequence: TGTGCCAGCAGTTACACCGAGACAGGGGCGACGGGAGGCTACACCTTC. The genes are TRBV6-5 and TRBJ1-2, with 8 bases aligning to TRBD1. The trim removed 2 bases at V and 8 bases at J, leaving 13 bases unmatched. Per germline, CDR1 MNHEY and CDR2 SVGAGI. This CDR3 contains 16 residues.

This clone has only a few counts. The gene calls are TRBV9 and TRBJ1-1, with D hard to call. V was cut by 0 bases and J by 0 bases, with 3 bases left in between. The CDR3 length is 13 residues. Germline CDR1 reads SGDLS; CDR2 reads YYNGEE. The CDR3 coding sequence is TGTGCCAGCAGCGTAGGTATGAACACTGAAGCTTTCTTT. Translated, it gives CASSVGMNTEAFF.

This clone was picked up many times. CDR3 nucleotide sequence: TGTGCCAGCAGCCAAGATCCTGAACAGGGTGAAGGCTACACCTTC. This encodes CASSQDPEQGEGYTF. The chain recombines TRBV3-1 (or the pseudogene TRBV3-2) with TRBJ1-2; D might be TRBD1 (6 bases). The germline CDR1 and CDR2 sequences are LGHDT and YNNKEL (reference sequence). Trimming pared 0 bases from V and 8 bases from J, leaving 16 bases between. The CDR3 has 15 amino acids.

A few counts support this clone. The chain employs TRBV6-5 and TRBJ1-1, with 8 bases identical to TRBD1. Germline-derived CDR1 and CDR2 are MNHEY and SVGAGI. The V and J ends lost 6 bases and 1 base, in that order; junction bases with no gene match: 4. The CDR3 is 14 residues long. DNA for the CDR3: TGTGCCAGCAGCGTAACAGGGGGGAACACTGAAGCTTTCTTT. It translates to CASSVTGGNTEAFF.

CDR3 region: CASSRRGGRQNIQYF. For the CDR3, the DNA is TGTGCCAGCAGCCGCCGGGGGGGCCGCCAAAACATTCAGTACTTC. V gene TRBV3-1 (or the pseudogene TRBV3-2) combines with J gene TRBJ2-4; 8 bases align to TRBD2. The trim removed 4 bases at V and 5 bases at J, leaving 7 bases unmatched. The CDR3 has 15 residues. Germline V gene data show CDR1 as LGHDT and CDR2 as YNNKEL (reference sequence).

The J gene is TRBJ2-3, the V gene TRBV7-9; 8 bases fit TRBD1. The CDR3 runs to 15 residues. Germline lookup yields CDR1 SEHNR and CDR2 FQNEAQ (reference sequence). J lost 1 base, V lost 3 bases, and 3 bases had no gene match. This CDR3 reads CASSFRGQGTDTQYF. DNA of the CDR3: TGTGCCAGCAGCTTTAGGGGACAGGGCACAGATACGCAGTATTTT.

The chain is built from TRBV29-1 and TRBJ2-1, with D tentatively TRBD1 (7 bases). Germline V gene sequence: CDR1 SQVTM, CDR2 ANQGSEA. The CDR3 covers 14 residues. V gave up 6 bases and J gave up 4 bases, with 16 bases separating them. The CDR3 loop is CSVETGRTYNEQFF. The CDR3 DNA sequence: TGCAGCGTAGAGACAGGGAGGACTTACAATGAGCAGTTCTTC.

This clone was seen only once. This rearrangement joins TRBV7-2 to TRBJ2-5; D is undetermined. This CDR3 has 14 residues. Germline V lookup: CDR1 SGHTA, CDR2 FQGNSA. Trimming pared 1 base from V and 3 bases from J, leaving 9 bases between. As DNA, the CDR3 is TGTGCCAGCAGCTTAGTGAGGAGAAAAGAGACCCAGTACTTC. Translation: CASSLVRRKETQYF. Combining the CDR3 with reference TRBV7-2 and TRBJ2-5 gives the whole variable domain GAGVSQSPSNKVTEKGKDVELRCDPISGHTALYWYRQSLGQGLEFLIYFQGNSAPDKSGLPSDRFSAERTGGSVSTLTIQRTQQEDSAVYLCASSLVRRKETQYFGPGTRLLVL.

The chain employs TRBV18 and TRBJ1-5; the D gene is possibly TRBD1 (5 bases). V lost 5 bases and J 5 bases, leaving 16 bases between the germline ends. Per the germline V gene, CDR1 is KGHSH and CDR2 is LQKENI. CDR3 length: 15 amino acids. CDR3 sequence: CASSFSKGVHQPQHF. CDR3 sequence (DNA): TGTGCCAGCTCATTCAGTAAAGGGGTTCATCAGCCCCAGCATTTT.

The chain joins TRBV5-6 to TRBJ2-3; D gene unclear. Per the germline V gene, CDR1 is SGHDT and CDR2 is YYEEEE. V was shortened by 0 bases and J by 6 bases, with 17 bases between the two germline ends. The CDR3 covers 16 residues. The CDR3 region has the DNA TGTGCCAGCAGCTTGGGGAGACTCCTCCCCATGGATACGCAGTATTTT. Translation: CASSLGRLLPMDTQYF.

The chain recombines TRBV9 with TRBJ2-1; 7 bases are shared with TRBD2. The CDR3 has 15 residues. Unmatched junction bases numbered 11, after V lost 4 bases and J lost 7 bases. Germline V gene lookup returns CDR1 SGDLS and CDR2 YYNGEE. The CDR3 DNA reads TGTGCCAGCAGCCCGATAGTCGCGGGACTAAATGAGCAGTTCTTC. This gives the protein CASSPIVAGLNEQFF.

The chain couples TRBV7-2 to TRBJ2-7; TRBD1 aligns across 8 bases. V shed 4 bases, J shed 6 bases, and the junction held 14 bases outside the gene matches. The CDR3 runs 16 residues. Germline assignment: CDR1 SGHTA and CDR2 FQGNSA. The CDR3 nucleotides read TGTGCCAGCAGCTCTTCCTTGGACAGGGTTCTCGTCGAGCAGTACTTC. Translation: CASSSSLDRVLVEQYF. The variable domain in full, with the rest retrieved from reference TRBV7-2 and TRBJ2-7, is GAGVSQSPSNKVTEKGKDVELRCDPISGHTALYWYRQSLGQGLEFLIYFQGNSAPDKSGLPSDRFSAERTGGSVSTLTIQRTQQEDSAVYLCASSSSLDRVLVEQYFGPGTRLTVT.

The chain links TRBV3-1 (or the pseudogene TRBV3-2) to TRBJ2-7; 9 bases are a match to TRBD2. Trimming at V came to 4 bases and at J to 1 base, leaving 8 bases not matched to a gene. CDR1 LGHDT and CDR2 YNNKEL come from the germline V gene (reference sequence). The CDR3 is made up of 16 amino acids. The CDR3 sequence: CASSPLSGRKSYEQYF. The CDR3 DNA reads TGTGCCAGCAGCCCTCTCAGCGGGAGGAAGTCCTACGAGCAGTACTTC.

This sequence joins TRBV6-2 or TRBV6-3 and TRBJ2-7, with TRBD2 identical over 7 bases. J lost 3 bases, V lost 5 bases, and 7 bases had no gene match. From germline, CDR1 is MNHEY and CDR2 SVGEGT. The CDR3 runs to 14 residues. The CDR3, as DNA: TGTGCCAGCAGTCTACTCCGGGGGGACTACGAGCAGTACTTC. As protein: CASSLLRGDYEQYF.

This sequence joins TRBV30 and TRBJ1-2; D is uncertain. V gave up 1 base and J gave up 6 bases, with 18 bases separating them. Germline V gene lookup returns CDR1 GTSNPN and CDR2 SVGIG (reference sequence). The CDR3 contains 15 residues. CDR3 in amino acids: CAWSGAARRSDGYTF. DNA of the CDR3: TGTGCCTGGAGTGGCGCGGCTCGTAGGAGCGATGGCTACACCTTC.

This clone has ten or more counts. This sequence joins TRBV27 and TRBJ1-2, with D perhaps matching TRBD1 (6 bases). The CDR3 spans 13 residues. Germline CDR1 reads MNHEY; CDR2 reads SMNVEV (reference sequence). V was cut by 7 bases and J by 3 bases, with 12 bases left in between. Here the CDR3 reads CASTGENDYGYTF. In DNA, the CDR3 is TGTGCCAGCACAGGGGAGAATGACTATGGCTACACCTTC.

CDR3 sequence: CASSQKGETQYF. CDR3 nucleotides: TGTGCCAGCAGCCAAAAGGGGGAGACCCAGTACTTC. The chain couples TRBV3-1 (or the pseudogene TRBV3-2) to TRBJ2-5; a possible D gene is TRBD1 (5 bases). The germline CDR1 and CDR2 sequences are LGHDT and YNNKEL (reference sequence). This CDR3 has 12 amino acids. Trimming cost V 2 bases and J 5 bases, with 6 bases left between them.

The chain has TRBV24-1 and TRBJ1-5; D may be TRBD1 (5 bases). The germline CDR1 and CDR2 sequences are KGHDR and SFDVKD. This CDR3 is 17 amino acids long. With 5 bases removed from V and 2 bases from J, the gap between germline ends came to 18 bases. The CDR3 loop is CATSGPGDSPGNQPQHF. The CDR3 coding sequence is TGTGCCACCAGTGGACCCGGGGACTCGCCGGGCAATCAGCCCCAGCATTTT.

This chain connects TRBV30 to TRBJ2-6; tentatively, D is TRBD1 (7 bases). Looked up from germline, CDR1 is GTSNPN and CDR2 is SVGIG (reference sequence). The ends were cut back, 7 bases at V and 4 bases at J, with 17 bases in the middle. The length of the CDR3 is 15 residues. CDR3 nucleotides: TGTGCCTTTAGACAGGGAGGAACCGGGGCCAACGTCCTGACTTTC. This gives the protein CAFRQGGTGANVLTF.

The chain combines TRBV19 with TRBJ1-2, with TRBD1 matching over 9 bases. The CDR3 loop spans 15 amino acids. The junction had 5 bases not matched to a gene; V was cut back by 0 bases and J by 6 bases. From germline, CDR1 is LNHDA and CDR2 SQIVND (reference sequence). The CDR3 DNA reads TGTGCCAGTAGTATAGATGGGACAGGGTTAAATGGCTACACCTTC. Amino acids: CASSIDGTGLNGYTF.